This T cell receptor beta chain stems from a study of cytotoxic CD8 clonotypes in ibrutinib-treated CLL (dated by TCRdb to the early 2020s). Broadly, across the study: The cohort was composed of approximately 11 relapsed/refractory and fewer than 16 treatment-naive patients; IGHV unmutated status was identified in some 17 patients. Responses were partial in roughly 25 patients and complete in 2; after median around 68 months follow-up, some 14 stayed in remission and 12 progressed. The response samples were drawn at a median of approximately 11 months into treatment, with a range of about 6 to 40 months. On average, each sample yielded 255,043 productive templates and under 95,000 productive rearrangements. Longitudinal samples were obtainable from about 30% of the roughly 90 participants in the trial. Cryopreserved peripheral blood mononuclear cells were obtained prior to treatment, at the time of response, and at either disease progression or sustained remission. Every remission and progressive disease sample was obtained while ibrutinib was still being received by the patients. Broad study findings and their caveats: Public clonotypes were rare and either contracted or stayed stable during treatment, and the rise in clonality at ibrutinib response reflected the expansion of private clonotypes. Sampling times were not matched between sustained-remission and progressing patients, and lymph node repertoires were not studied. An increase in clonality was observed at ibrutinib response, with clonality remaining stable during sustained remission and falling back toward baseline at progression. Baseline clonality exceeded that of age-matched healthy donors and correlated strongly with circulating CD8+ T-cell counts.

The goal of deep resolution MiSeq sequencing was a depth between 1 in 1 million and 1 in 200,000 T cells, and coverage averaged 10x per clonotype. TCR beta libraries were generated with the immunoSEQ hsTCRB Kit. The study's processing was this. ImmunoSEQ Data Assistant and ImmunoSEQ Analyzer were used for data analysis, and V, D and J genes were assigned according to IMGT definitions. Clonality, which ranges from 0 to 1, was calculated by subtracting the normalized Shannon entropy of productive rearrangement frequencies from one. Only overrepresented clonotypes making up at least 0.05% of each patient's repertoire were included in the public clonotype analysis. About a dozen age-matched healthy donor repertoires from immuneACCESS served as clonality controls. TCRdb provides this immuneACCESS table in a form limited to in-frame rearrangements. Some clones are lacking; in checked studies, under half of them reflect an unresolved V gene, and why the rest are absent is not known. V, J and clone size were drawn from that table, and D and trimming were deduced from the DNA. For this sample the table gives approximately 140,000 clones, of which about 91% were detected only once. The biggest ten clones account for 10% to 12% of the sample.

Trimming costs V 7 bases and J 2 bases, and their ends lie 14 bases apart. Reading the germline V gene (reference sequence) gives CDR1 GTSNPN and CDR2 SVGIG. The CDR3 sequence holds 13 residues, the cysteine and phenylalanine included. Of the read, only the CDR3 DNA is kept; its 39 bases are in frame from base 1. This sample's time point label indicates: 12 months on ibrutinib. For TCR beta library preparation, roughly 2 micrograms of genomic DNA were extracted from the cryopreserved PBMCs. Longitudinal blood samples from CLL patients on ibrutinib monotherapy were analyzed using high-throughput TCR beta sequencing. The patients were enrolled in a single-center, open-label phase 2 trial of ibrutinib monotherapy. To note about this clone: The antigen it binds to is not known. Per-base qualities were not stored, and no clone one base away is much larger.

This TCR derives from a human donor with chronic lymphocytic leukemia. Sequences were derived from PBMCs, sampled after 12 months of ibrutinib treatment. The sequence joins TRBV30 to TRBJ2-5; TRBD1 is a weak D gene call, 5 bases matching. The DNA sequence is as follows: TGTGCCTCCCCATTTGCAGGGCAAGAGACCCAGTACTTC. Translation gives CASPFAGQETQYF. Here the CDR3 is joined to the reference TRBV30 and TRBJ2-5 genes, and the full variable domain is: SQTIHQWPATLVQPVGSPLSLECTVEGTSNPNLYWYRQAAGRGLQLLFYSVGIGQISSEVPQNLSASRPQDRQFILSSKKLLLSDSGFYLCASPFAGQETQYFGPGTRLLVL.